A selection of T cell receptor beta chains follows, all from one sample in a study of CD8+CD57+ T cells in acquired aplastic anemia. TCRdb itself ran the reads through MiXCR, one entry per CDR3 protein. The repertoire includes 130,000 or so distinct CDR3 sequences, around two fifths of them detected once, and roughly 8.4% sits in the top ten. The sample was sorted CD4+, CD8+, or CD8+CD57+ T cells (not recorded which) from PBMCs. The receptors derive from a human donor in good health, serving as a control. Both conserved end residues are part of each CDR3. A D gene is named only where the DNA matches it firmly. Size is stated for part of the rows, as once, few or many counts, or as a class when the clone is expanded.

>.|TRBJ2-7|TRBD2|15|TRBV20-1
CSATHGTSVSYEQYF
TGCAGTGCCACCCACGGGACTAGCGTCTCCTACGAGCAGTACTTC
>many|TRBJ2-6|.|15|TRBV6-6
CASRGVVSGANVLTF
TGTGCCAGCAGGGGGGTCGTCTCTGGGGCCAACGTCCTGACTTTC
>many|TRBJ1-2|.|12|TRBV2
CASGKTDYGYTF
TGTGCCAGCGGGAAGACAGACTATGGCTACACCTTC
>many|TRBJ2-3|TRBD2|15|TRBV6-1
CASSGASGGADTQYF
TGTGCCAGCAGTGGAGCTAGCGGGGGGGCAGATACGCAGTATTTT
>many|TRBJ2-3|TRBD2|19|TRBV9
CASSVAKAGTSGRSDTQYF
TGTGCCAGCAGCGTAGCGAAGGCCGGGACTAGCGGCCGTTCGGATACGCAGTATTTT
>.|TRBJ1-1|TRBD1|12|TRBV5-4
CASSWTGPEAFF
TGTGCCAGCAGCTGGACAGGGCCTGAAGCTTTCTTT
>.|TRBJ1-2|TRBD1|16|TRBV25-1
CASSQATGGDQYGYTF
TGTGCCAGCAGTCAAGCCACAGGGGGCGATCAGTATGGCTACACCTTC
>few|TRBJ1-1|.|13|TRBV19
CASSIFGNTEAFF
TGTGCCAGTAGTATTTTCGGGAACACTGAAGCTTTCTTT
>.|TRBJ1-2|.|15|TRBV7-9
CASSSNGNTDYGYTF
TGTGCCAGCAGTTCAAATGGGAACACTGACTATGGCTACACCTTC
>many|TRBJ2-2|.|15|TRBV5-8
CASSLLDSNTGELFF
TGTGCCAGCAGCTTGTTGGACAGTAACACCGGGGAGCTGTTTTTT
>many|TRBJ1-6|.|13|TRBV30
CAWRGQNNSPLHF
TGTGCCTGGCGAGGACAGAATAATTCACCCCTCCACTTT
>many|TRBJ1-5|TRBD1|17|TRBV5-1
CASSSEPTGTSNQPQHF
TGCGCCAGCAGCTCGGAACCGACAGGGACTAGCAATCAGCCCCAGCATTTT
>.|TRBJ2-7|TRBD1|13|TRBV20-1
CSAEGQGSYEQYF
TGCAGTGCTGAAGGACAGGGGTCCTACGAGCAGTACTTC
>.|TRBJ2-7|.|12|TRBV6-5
CASSYVVHEQYF
TGTGCCAGCAGTTACGTCGTCCACGAGCAGTACTTC
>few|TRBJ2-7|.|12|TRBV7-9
CASSSGNYEQYF
TGTGCCAGCAGCTCCGGGAACTACGAGCAGTACTTC
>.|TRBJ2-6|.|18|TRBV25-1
CASSVAAGAHSGANVLTF
TGTGCCAGCAGTGTTGCCGCGGGGGCCCACTCTGGGGCCAACGTCCTGACTTTC
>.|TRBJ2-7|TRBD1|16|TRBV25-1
CASGPLGDRDTYEQYF
TGTGCCAGCGGTCCCCTCGGGGACAGGGATACCTACGAGCAGTACTTC
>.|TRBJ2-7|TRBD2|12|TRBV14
CASGGVSYERYF
TGTGCCAGCGGGGGGGTTTCCTACGAGCGGTACTTC
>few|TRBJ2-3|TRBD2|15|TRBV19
CASRGLAGDTDTQYF
TGTGCCAGTAGGGGACTAGCGGGGGACACAGATACGCAGTATTTT
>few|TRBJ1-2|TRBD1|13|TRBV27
CASSLTGGFGYTF
TGTGCCAGCAGTCTCACAGGGGGTTTTGGCTACACCTTC
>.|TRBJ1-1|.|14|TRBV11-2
CASSLRYGKTEAFF
TGTGCCAGCAGCTTACGTTATGGGAAGACTGAAGCTTTCTTT
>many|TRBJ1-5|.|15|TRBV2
CASSEGHSSNQPQHF
TGTGCCAGCAGTGAGGGACACTCTAGCAATCAGCCCCAGCATTTT
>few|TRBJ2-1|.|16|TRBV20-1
CSARVPRIPSYNEQFF
TGCAGTGCTAGAGTTCCTAGAATACCTTCATACAATGAGCAGTTCTTC
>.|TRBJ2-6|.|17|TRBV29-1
CSVELDSLISGANVLTF
TGCAGCGTTGAGTTGGACAGCCTTATCTCTGGGGCCAACGTCCTGACTTTC
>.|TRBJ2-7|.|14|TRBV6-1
CASSELQDTYEQYF
TGTGCCAGCAGTGAGTTACAGGACACCTACGAGCAGTACTTC
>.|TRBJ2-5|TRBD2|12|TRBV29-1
CSVEGTSGTQYF
TGCAGCGTTGAGGGGACTAGCGGGACCCAGTACTTC
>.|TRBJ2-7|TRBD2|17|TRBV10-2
CASSPYPRTSGAYEQYF
TGCGCCAGCTCCCCGTACCCGCGGACTAGCGGGGCTTACGAGCAGTACTTC
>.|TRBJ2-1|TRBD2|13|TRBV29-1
CSAVAGGRGEQFF
TGCAGCGCCGTAGCGGGAGGGCGCGGGGAGCAGTTCTTC
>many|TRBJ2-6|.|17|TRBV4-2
CASSQDSPVTGANVLTF
TGTGCCAGCAGCCAAGATAGTCCAGTTACTGGGGCCAACGTCCTGACTTTC
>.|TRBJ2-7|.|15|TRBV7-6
CASSLSRTRGYEQYF
TGTGCCAGCAGCTTGAGCAGAACGCGGGGATACGAGCAGTACTTC